This T cell receptor beta chain was retrieved from a study of blood T cell repertoires in COVID-19. The wider study: Samples came from the United States, Italy and Spain, spanning acute and convalescent COVID-19.

The CDR3 contains 14 residues. Per germline, CDR1 SGDLS and CDR2 YYNGEE. Between the trimmed V and J ends, which lost 0 bases and 1 base, there was a span of 5 bases. Original processing methods: Reference gene primer amplification yielded estimated nucleated cell counts. Repertoires were generated with immunoSEQ multiplex PCR, while TCRdb's copy carries only in-frame clones and drops some. The DNA gave D and trimming, while V, J and clone size come from that table. The sample lists some 66,000 clones; roughly nine tenths were seen once. This TCR derives from a human donor in a cohort sampled during active COVID-19. The chain employs TRBV9 and TRBJ2-1; the D gene is possibly TRBD1 (5 bases). Specimen: peripheral blood. The CDR3 nucleotides read TGTGCCAGCAGCGTAGGACAGTCCTACAATGAGCAGTTCTTC. Translating it yields CASSVGQSYNEQFF.